This TCR beta chain appears in the sequencing data of a study of blood T cell repertoires in COVID-19. Study summary: Material from acute and convalescent COVID-19 was sourced from the United States, Italy and Spain. T cells, B-cell-depleted T cells, or PBMCs provided the cDNA or gDNA that served as material.

The V end lost 1 base, the J end lost 7 bases, and 8 bases lay between the germline ends. Germline V gene data show CDR1 as SGHTS and CDR2 as YDEGEE. This CDR3 comprises 12 residues. Original analysis: Reference gene primer amplification gave estimated nucleated cell counts. Sequencing used immunoSEQ multiplex PCR; TCRdb keeps in-frame clones, though not all of them. The DNA was the basis for D and trimming; V, J and clone size are from that table. Of around 68,000 clones in the sample, roughly 90% are singletons; the top ten hold 5% to 8%. This receptor was taken from a woman between 45 and 65 years old with acute or convalescent COVID-19. The sequenced sample consisted of peripheral blood. The rearrangement joins TRBV5-8 to TRBJ1-2; a weak D match, TRBD1 (5 bases). The CDR3 coding sequence is TGTGCCAGCAGCTTGATCCAGGGTGGCTACACCTTC. This translates into CASSLIQGGYTF.